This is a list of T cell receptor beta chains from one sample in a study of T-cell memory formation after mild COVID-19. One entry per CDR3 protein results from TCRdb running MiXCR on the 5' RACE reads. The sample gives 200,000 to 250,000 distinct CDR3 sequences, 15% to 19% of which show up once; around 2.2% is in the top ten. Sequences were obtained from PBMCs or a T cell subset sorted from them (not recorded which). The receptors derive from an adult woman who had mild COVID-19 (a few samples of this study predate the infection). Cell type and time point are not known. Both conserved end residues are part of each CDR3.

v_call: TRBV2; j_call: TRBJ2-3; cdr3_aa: CASRSIRAGDTQYF
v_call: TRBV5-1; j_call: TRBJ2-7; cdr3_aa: CASSFLGDRSYEQYF
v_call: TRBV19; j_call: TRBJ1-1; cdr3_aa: CASRTDTQRMNTEAFF
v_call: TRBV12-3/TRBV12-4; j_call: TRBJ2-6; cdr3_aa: CASTLGQGPYSGANVLTF
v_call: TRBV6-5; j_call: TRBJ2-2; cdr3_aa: CASRQTGTGELFFF
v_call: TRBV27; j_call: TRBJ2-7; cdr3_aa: CASRWRQGGSYEQYF
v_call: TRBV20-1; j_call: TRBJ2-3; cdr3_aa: CSASERGGVTDTQYF
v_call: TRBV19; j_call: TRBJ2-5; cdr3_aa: CASRPGPGYAQYF
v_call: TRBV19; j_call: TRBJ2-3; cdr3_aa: CASSIFGGSTDTQYF
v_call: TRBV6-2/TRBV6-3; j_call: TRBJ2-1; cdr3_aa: CASSYGSGYYNEQFF
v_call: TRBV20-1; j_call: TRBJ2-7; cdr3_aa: CSARDATSGSKYEQYF
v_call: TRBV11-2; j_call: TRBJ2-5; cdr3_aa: CASSSSIRLAGGETQYF
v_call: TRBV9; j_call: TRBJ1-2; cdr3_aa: CASSVDSGQGAFGYTF
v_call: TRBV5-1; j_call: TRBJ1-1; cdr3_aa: CASSWGVGGTEAFF
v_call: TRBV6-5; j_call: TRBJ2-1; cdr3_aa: CASSYVGSYNEQFF
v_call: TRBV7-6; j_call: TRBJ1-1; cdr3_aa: CASSPAGRDTEAFF
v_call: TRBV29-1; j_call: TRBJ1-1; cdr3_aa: CSGHRGSNTEAFF
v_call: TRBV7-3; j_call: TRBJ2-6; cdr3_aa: CASRSTGTGISGANVLTF
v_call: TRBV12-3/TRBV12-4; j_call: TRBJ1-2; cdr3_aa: CASSPNQGVGYTF
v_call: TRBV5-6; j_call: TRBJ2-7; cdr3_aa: CASRVRLGYEQYF
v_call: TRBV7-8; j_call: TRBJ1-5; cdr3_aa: CASSYQGALQPQHF
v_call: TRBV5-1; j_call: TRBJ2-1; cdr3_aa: CASSRDPGQNNEQFF
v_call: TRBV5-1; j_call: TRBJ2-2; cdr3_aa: CASSFGQGETGELFF
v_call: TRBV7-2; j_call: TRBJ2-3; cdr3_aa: CASSRSGGAGGYTQYF
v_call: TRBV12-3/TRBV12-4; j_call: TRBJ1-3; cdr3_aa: CASSLMGGNTIYF
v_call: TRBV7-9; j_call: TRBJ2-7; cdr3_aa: CASSPSGSGGAGEQYF
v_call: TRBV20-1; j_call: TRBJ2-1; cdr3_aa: CSASRASGNNEQFF
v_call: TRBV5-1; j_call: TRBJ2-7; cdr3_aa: CASSGNRLTGEQYF
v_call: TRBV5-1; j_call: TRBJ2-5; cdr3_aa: CASSLAGGRQETQYF
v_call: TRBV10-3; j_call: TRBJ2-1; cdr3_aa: CAISTTGTRTLEQFF
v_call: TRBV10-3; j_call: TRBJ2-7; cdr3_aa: CAISDIGTETYEQYF
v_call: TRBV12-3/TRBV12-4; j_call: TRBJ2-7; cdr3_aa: CASSRDRTYSYEQYF
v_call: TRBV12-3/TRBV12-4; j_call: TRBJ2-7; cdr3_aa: CASSLGQVDEQYF
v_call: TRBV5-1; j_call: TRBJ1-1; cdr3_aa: CASSPDLGDTEAFF
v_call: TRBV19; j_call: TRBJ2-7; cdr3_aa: CASSTPGQGYEQYF
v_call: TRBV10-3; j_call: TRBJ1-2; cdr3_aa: CAVRDEGYGYTF
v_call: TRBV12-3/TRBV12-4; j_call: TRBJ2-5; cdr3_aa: CASSPGGGLRETQYF
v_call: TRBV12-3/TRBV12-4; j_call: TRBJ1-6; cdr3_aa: CASGYGSNSPLHF
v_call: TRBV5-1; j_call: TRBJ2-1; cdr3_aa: CASSLEGGDAYNEQFF
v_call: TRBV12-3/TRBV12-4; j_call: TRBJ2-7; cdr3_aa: CASSLRGGLVNEQYF
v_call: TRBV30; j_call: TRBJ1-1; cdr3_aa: CAWAEMGLKLDTEAFF
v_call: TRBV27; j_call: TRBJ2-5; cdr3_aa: CASSFGPDTETQYF
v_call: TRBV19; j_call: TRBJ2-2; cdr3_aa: CASLKSGVNTGELFF
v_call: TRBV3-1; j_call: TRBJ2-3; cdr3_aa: CASSLTSGGADMDTQYF
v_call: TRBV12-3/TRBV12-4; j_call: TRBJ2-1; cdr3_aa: CASTHPGLSHEQFF
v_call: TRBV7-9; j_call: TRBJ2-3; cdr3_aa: CASSFGGADTQYF
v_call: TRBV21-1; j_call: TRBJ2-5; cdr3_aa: CASSTMRLGRRETQYF
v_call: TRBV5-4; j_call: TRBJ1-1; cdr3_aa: CASSFGQSYMNTEAFF
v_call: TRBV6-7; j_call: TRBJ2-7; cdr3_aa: CAQRSGTSGAPPGEQYF
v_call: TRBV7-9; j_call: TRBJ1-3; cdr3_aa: CASSPLSIGAGNTIYF
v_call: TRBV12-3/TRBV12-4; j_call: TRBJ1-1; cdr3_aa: CASREEGFVTEAFF
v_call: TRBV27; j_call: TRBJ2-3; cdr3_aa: CASRVGSYTDTQYF